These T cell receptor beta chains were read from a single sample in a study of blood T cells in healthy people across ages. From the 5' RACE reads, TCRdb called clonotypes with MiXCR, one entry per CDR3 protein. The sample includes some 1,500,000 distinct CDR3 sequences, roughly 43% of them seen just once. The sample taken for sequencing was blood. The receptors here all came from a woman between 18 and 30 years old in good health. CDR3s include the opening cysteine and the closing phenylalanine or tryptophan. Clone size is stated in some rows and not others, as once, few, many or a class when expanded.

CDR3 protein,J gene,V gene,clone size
CASSFGRARNNEQFF,TRBJ2-1,TRBV12-3/TRBV12-4,many
CASSVDSGDNEQFF,TRBJ2-1,TRBV9,few
CASSFLLAGDTGETQYF,TRBJ2-5,TRBV12-3/TRBV12-4,few
CASSLVVPESSYEQYF,.,TRBV11-2,.
CASSLQGNPYEQYF,TRBJ2-7,TRBV7-9,few
CASSRTGRAYEQYF,TRBJ2-7,TRBV12-3/TRBV12-4,few
CASSEAQGGVYEQYF,TRBJ2-7,TRBV6-1,.
CASTGGRNGGYTF,TRBJ1-2,TRBV6-5,.
CASSDQLGNEQFF,TRBJ2-1,TRBV5-1,.
CSARAPGEPYEQYF,TRBJ2-7,TRBV20-1,.
CASSYSGRNRTPQHF,TRBJ1-5,TRBV6-2/TRBV6-3,few
CSARDKGTGGYGYTF,TRBJ1-2,TRBV20-1,few
CSALDRLNYGYTF,TRBJ1-2,TRBV20-1,.
CASSLGGPWNTIYF,TRBJ1-3,TRBV7-6,.
CSARDDRLEPDTQYF,TRBJ2-3,TRBV20-1,few
CASSPYPGRDYGYTF,TRBJ1-2,TRBV14,few
CSASPVANHNEQFF,TRBJ2-1,TRBV20-1,.
CASSDAGRADTQYF,TRBJ2-3,TRBV4-3,.
CASRQGGSGANVLTF,TRBJ2-6,TRBV6-1,.
CSTSELAGSEQFF,TRBJ2-1,TRBV29-1,.
CASSFGRAGQPQHF,TRBJ1-5,TRBV27,few
CASSGTGGSRDYGYTF,TRBJ1-2,TRBV9,.
CASSLSQGQGYNEQFF,TRBJ2-1,TRBV7-7,.
CASSSTSGRAVRTDTQYF,TRBJ2-3,TRBV12-3/TRBV12-4,.
CASGSAPGVQNTEAFF,TRBJ1-1,TRBV28,few
CATSGQGSYNEQFF,TRBJ2-1,TRBV24-1,many
CSVEAKRSGRAFF,TRBJ1-1,TRBV29-1,once
CASNGQAVGYTF,TRBJ1-2,TRBV7-2,.
CAWSVRGGGQETQYF,TRBJ2-5,TRBV30,.
CSALGDRNEKLFF,TRBJ1-4,TRBV20-1,few
CSPPWEIGLWEQYF,TRBJ2-7,TRBV29-1,few
CASSAFRGRGNEQYF,TRBJ2-7,TRBV2,.
CASSLLGLAATQYF,TRBJ2-3,TRBV14,few
CSANLAGARVTDTQYF,TRBJ2-3,TRBV20-1,.
CASISRGPYEQYF,.,TRBV21-1,.
CASSKQGRGGYTF,TRBJ1-2,TRBV21-1,few
CASSLTHAVWGEAFNEQFF,TRBJ2-1,TRBV7-9,.
CASSLIGTSYEQYF,TRBJ2-7,TRBV7-9,few
CASRPDRAGGYTF,TRBJ1-2,TRBV6-2/TRBV6-3,.
CAITHPGQYGYTF,TRBJ1-2,TRBV12-3/TRBV12-4,.
CATSDFASGTPDTQYF,TRBJ2-3,TRBV24-1,.
CASSPRRPYNEQFF,TRBJ2-1,TRBV7-2,.
CSLERQLNTEAFF,TRBJ1-1,TRBV29-1,.
CASSGWDRMVSQPQHF,TRBJ1-5,TRBV7-2,.
CSARALTKELPSYEQYF,TRBJ2-7,TRBV20-1,few
CASSPRDITTDEQFF,TRBJ2-1,TRBV18,.
CASSQASHEQYF,TRBJ2-7,TRBV3-1,.
CASRAPSGELFF,TRBJ2-2,TRBV9,.
CASQTVYAEAFF,TRBJ1-1,TRBV28,few
CASSYLGSGRVRYNEQYF,TRBJ2-7,TRBV6-5,.
CAISGGKLAGGQDNEQYF,TRBJ2-7,TRBV10-3,.